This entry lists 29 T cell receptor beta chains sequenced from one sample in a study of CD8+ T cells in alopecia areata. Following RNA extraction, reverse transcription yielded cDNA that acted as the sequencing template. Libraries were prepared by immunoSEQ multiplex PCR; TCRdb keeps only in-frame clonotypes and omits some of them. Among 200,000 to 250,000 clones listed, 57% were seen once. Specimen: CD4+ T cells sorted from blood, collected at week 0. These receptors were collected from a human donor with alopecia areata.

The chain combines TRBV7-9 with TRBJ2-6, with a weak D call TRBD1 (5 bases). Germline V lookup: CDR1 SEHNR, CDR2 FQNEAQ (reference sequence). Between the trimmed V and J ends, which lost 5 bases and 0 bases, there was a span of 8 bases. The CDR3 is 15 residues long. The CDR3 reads CASSLRASGANVLTF. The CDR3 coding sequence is TGTGCCAGCAGCCTCAGGGCCTCTGGGGCCAACGTCCTGACTTTC.

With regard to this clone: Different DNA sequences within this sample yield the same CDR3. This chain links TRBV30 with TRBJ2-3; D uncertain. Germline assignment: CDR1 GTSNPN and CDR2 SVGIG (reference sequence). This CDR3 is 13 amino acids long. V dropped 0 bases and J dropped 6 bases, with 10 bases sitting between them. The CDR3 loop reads CAWSVGVGDTQYF. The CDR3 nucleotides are TGTGCCTGGAGTGTAGGCGTTGGGGATACGCAGTATTTT.

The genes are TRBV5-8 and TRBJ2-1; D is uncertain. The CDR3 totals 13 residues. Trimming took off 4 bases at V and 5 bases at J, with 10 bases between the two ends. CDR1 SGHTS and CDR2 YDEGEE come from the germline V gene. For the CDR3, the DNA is TGTGCCAGCAGCCGTTTTAGGGACAATGAGCAGTTCTTC. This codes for CASSRFRDNEQFF.

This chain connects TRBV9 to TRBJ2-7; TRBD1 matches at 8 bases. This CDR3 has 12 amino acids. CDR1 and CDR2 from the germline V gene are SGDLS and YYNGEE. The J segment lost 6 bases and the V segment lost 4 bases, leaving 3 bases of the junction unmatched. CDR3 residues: CASSSGQGEQYF. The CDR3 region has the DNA TGTGCCAGCAGCTCCGGACAGGGCGAGCAGTACTTC. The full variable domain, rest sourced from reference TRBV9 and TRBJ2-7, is DSGVTQTPKHLITATGQRVTLRCSPRSGDLSVYWYQQSLDQGLQFLIQYYNGEERAKGNILERFSAQQFPDLHSELNLSSLELGDSALYFCASSSGQGEQYFGPGTRLTVT.

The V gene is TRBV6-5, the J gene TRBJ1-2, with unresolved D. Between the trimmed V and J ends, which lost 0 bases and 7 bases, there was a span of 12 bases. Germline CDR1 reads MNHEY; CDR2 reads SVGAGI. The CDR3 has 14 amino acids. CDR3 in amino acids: CASSYSTGSSGYTF. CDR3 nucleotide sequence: TGTGCCAGCAGTTACTCGACGGGATCAAGTGGCTACACCTTC.

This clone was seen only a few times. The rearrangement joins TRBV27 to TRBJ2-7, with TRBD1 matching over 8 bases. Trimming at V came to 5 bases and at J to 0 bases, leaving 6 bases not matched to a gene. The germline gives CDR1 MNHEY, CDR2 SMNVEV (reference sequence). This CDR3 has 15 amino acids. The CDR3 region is CASSPRDRSSYEQYF. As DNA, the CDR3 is TGTGCCAGCAGTCCACGGGACAGGAGCTCCTACGAGCAGTACTTC.

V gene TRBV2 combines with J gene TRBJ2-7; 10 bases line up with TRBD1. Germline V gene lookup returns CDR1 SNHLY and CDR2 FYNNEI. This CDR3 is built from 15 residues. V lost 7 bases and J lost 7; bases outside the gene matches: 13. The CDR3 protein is CASTGPGQGTGEQYF. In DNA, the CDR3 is TGTGCCAGCACCGGACCGGGACAGGGGACGGGAGAGCAGTACTTC.

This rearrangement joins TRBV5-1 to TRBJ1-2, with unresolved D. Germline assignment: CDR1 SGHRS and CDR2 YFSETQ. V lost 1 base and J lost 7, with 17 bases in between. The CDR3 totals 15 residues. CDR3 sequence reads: CASSLRAGAESGYTF. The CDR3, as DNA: TGCGCCAGCAGCTTGAGGGCGGGAGCCGAGAGTGGCTACACCTTC. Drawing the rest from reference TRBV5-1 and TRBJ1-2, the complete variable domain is KAGVTQTPRYLIKTRGQQVTLSCSPISGHRSVSWYQQTPGQGLQFLFEYFSETQRNKGNFPGRFSGRQFSNSRSEMNVSTLELGDSALYLCASSLRAGAESGYTFGSGTRLTVV.

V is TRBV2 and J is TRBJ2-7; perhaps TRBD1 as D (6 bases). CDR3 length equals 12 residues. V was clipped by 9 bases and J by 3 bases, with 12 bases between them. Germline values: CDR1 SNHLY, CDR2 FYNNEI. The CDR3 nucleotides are TGTGCCAGTAGACAGGCAAACTACGAGCAGTACTTC. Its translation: CASRQANYEQYF.

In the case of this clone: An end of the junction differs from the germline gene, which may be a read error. This CDR3 is CASSTGFPPIF. The CDR3 nucleotides read TGTGCCAGCAGTACGGGATTCCCCCCGATCTTC. This chain connects TRBV6-5 to TRBJ2-1, with D perhaps matching TRBD2 (5 bases). CDR3 length equals 11 residues. CDR1 and CDR2 from the germline V gene are MNHEY and SVGAGI.

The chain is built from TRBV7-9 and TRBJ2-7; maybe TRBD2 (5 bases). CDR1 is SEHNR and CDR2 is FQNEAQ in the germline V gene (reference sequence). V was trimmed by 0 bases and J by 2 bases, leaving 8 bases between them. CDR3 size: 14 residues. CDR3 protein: CASSLAGAAYEQYF. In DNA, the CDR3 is TGTGCCAGCAGCTTAGCGGGAGCGGCCTACGAGCAGTACTTC.

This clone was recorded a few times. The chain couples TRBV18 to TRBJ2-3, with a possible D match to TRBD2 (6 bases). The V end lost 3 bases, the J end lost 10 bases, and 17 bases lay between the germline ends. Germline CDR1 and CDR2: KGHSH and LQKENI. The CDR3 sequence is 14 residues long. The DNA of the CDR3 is TGTGCCAGCTCACCGGGACTCTCGATGGAGCCGCAGTATTTT. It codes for CASSPGLSMEPQYF.

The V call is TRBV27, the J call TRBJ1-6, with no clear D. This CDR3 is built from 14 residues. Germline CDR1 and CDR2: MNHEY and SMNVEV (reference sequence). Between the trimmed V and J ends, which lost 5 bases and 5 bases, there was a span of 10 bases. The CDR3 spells CASSTWGDNSPLHF. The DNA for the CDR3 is TGTGCCAGCAGTACCTGGGGAGATAATTCACCCCTCCACTTT.

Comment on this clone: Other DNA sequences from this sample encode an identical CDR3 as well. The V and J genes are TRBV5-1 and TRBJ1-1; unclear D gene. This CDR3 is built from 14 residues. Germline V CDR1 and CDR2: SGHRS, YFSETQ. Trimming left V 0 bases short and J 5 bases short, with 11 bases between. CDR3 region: CASSLVTGWTEAFF. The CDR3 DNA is TGCGCCAGCAGCTTGGTGACGGGGTGGACTGAAGCTTTCTTT.

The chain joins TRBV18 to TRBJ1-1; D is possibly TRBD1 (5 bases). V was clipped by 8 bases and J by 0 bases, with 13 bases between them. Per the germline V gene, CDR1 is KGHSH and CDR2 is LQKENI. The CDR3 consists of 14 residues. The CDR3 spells CASLLGGVNTEAFF. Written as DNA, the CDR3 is TGTGCCAGCCTACTTGGGGGGGTGAACACTGAAGCTTTCTTT.

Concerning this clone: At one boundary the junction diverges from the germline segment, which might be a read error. CDR3 loop: CASSQDSKTGELFF. DNA of the CDR3: TGTGCCAGCAGCCAAGACTCGAAGACCGGGGAGCTGTTTTTT. The rearrangement joins TRBV4-2 to TRBJ2-2; D is unresolved. Germline V gene lookup returns CDR1 LGHNA and CDR2 YNFKEQ. The CDR3 is 14 amino acids.

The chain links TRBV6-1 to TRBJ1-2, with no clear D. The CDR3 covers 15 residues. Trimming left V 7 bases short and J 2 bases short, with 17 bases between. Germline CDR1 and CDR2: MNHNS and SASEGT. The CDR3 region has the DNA TGTGCCAGCACCTCGAGGGATAGAGGAAACTATGGCTACACCTTC. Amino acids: CASTSRDRGNYGYTF.

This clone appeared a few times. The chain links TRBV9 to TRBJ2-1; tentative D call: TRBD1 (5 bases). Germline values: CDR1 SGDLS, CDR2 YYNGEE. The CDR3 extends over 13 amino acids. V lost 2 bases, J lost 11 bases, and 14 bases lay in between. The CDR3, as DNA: TGTGCCAGCAGCGTTTTCAGGCAGGGCCAGCAGTTCTTC. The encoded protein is CASSVFRQGQQFF.

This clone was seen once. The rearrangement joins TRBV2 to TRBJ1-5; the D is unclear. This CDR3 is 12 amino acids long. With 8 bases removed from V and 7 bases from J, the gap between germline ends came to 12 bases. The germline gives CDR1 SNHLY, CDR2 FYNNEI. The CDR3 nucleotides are TGTGCCAGCGACCCGGGGAACCAGCCCCAGCATTTT. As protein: CASDPGNQPQHF.

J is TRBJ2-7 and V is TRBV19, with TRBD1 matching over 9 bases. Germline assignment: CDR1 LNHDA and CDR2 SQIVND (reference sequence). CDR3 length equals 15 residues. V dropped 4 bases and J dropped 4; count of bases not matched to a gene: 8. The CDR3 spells CASSSGTGRLYEQYF. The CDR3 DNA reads TGTGCCAGTAGTAGCGGGACAGGGCGTTTGTACGAGCAGTACTTC.

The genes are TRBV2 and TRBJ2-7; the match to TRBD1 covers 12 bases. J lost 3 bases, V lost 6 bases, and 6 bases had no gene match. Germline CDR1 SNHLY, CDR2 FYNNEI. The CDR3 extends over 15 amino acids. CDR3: CASSGDRGRIYEQYF. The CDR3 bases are TGTGCCAGCAGCGGGGACAGGGGGCGCATCTACGAGCAGTACTTC.

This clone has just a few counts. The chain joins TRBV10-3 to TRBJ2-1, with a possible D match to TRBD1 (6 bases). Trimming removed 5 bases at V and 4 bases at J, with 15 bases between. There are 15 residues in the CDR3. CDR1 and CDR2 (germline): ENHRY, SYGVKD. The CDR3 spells CAISSGTSVYNEQFF. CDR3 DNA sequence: TGTGCCATCAGTTCCGGGACAAGCGTTTACAATGAGCAGTTCTTC.

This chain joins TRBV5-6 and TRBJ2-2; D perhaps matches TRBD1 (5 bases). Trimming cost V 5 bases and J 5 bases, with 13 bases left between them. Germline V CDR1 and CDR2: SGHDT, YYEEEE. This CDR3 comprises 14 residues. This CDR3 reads CASSFQGVTGELFF. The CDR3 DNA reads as TGTGCCAGCAGTTTCCAAGGGGTAACCGGGGAGCTGTTTTTT.

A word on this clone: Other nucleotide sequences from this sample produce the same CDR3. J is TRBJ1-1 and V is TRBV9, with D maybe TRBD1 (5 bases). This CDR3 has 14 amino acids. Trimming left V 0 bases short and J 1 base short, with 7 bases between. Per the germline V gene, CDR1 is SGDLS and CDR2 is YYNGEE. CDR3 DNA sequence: TGTGCCAGCAGCGTAGCCGGGGGGAACACTGAAGCTTTCTTT. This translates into CASSVAGGNTEAFF.

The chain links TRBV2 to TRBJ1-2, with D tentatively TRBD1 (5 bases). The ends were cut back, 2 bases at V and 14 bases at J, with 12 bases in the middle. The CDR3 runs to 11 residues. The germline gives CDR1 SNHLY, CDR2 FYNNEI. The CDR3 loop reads CASSEQGPPTF. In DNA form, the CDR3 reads TGTGCCAGCAGTGAACAGGGACCTCCGACCTTC.

The CDR3 loop is CAWGQPTFSYEQYF. The CDR3, as DNA: TGTGCCTGGGGACAGCCTACATTCTCCTACGAGCAGTACTTC. The V gene is TRBV30, the J gene TRBJ2-7; D is perhaps TRBD1 (6 bases). The CDR3 loop spans 14 amino acids. V was pared by 5 bases and J by 0 bases, with 14 bases between. In germline, CDR1 is GTSNPN, CDR2 SVGIG (reference sequence).

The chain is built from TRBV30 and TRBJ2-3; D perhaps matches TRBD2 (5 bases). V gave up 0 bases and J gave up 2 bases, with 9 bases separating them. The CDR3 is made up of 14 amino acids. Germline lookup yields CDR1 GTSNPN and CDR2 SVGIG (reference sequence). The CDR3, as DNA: TGTGCCTGGAGTGTGCAGCGGTTCACAGATACGCAGTATTTT. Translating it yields CAWSVQRFTDTQYF.

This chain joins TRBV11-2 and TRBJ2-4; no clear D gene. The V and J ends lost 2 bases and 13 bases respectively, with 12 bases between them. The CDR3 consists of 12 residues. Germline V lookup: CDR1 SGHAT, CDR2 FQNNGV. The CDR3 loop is CASSLSPRIQYF. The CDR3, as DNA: TGTGCCAGCAGCTTATCTCCACGGATACAGTACTTC.

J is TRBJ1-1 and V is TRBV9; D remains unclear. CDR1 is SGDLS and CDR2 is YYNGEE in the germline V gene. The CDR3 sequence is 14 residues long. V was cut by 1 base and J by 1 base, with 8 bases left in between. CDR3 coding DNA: TGTGCCAGCAGCGTAACGGATGCGAACACTGAAGCTTTCTTT. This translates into CASSVTDANTEAFF.